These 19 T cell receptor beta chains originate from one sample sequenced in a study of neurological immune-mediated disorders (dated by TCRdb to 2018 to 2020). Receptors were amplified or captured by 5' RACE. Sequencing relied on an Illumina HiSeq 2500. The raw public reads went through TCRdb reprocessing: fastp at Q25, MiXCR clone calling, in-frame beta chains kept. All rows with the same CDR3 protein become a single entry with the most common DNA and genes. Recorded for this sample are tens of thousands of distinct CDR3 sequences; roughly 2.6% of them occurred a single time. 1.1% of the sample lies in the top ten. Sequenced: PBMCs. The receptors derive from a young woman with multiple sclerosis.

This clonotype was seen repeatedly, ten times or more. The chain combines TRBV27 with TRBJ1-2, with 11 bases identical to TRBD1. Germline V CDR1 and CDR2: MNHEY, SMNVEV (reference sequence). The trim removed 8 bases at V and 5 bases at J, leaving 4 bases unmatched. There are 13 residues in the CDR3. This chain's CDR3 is CASWTGGEYGYTF. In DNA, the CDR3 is TGTGCCAGCTGGACAGGGGGCGAGTATGGCTACACCTTC.

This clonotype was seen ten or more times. CDR3 region: CASSLSREYNEQFF. Written as DNA, the CDR3 is TGTGCCAGCAGCTTATCTAGGGAGTACAATGAGCAGTTCTTC. This chain links TRBV7-8 with TRBJ2-1, with a possible D match to TRBD2 (5 bases). The CDR3 totals 14 residues. Germline lookup yields CDR1 SGHVS and CDR2 FQNEAQ. V lost 2 bases, J lost 4 bases, and 9 bases lay in between. The full variable domain, its missing parts supplied by reference TRBV7-8 and TRBJ2-1, is GAGVSQSPRYKVAKRGQDVALRCDPISGHVSLFWYQQALGQGPEFLTYFQNEAQLDKSGLPSDRFFAERPEGSVSTLKIQRTQQEDSAVYLCASSLSREYNEQFFGPGTRLTVL.

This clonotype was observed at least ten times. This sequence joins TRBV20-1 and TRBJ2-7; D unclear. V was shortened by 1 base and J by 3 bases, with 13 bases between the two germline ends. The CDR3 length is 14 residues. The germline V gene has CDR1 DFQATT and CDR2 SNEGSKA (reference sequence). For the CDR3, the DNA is TGCAGTGCTAGAGTATCGGGCAATCGCTACGAGCAGTACTTC. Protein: CSARVSGNRYEQYF.

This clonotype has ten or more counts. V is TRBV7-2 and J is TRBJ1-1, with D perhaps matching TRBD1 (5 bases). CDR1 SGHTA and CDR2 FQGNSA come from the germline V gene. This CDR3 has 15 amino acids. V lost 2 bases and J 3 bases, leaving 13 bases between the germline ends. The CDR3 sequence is CASSLLRVWDTEAFF. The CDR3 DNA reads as TGTGCCAGCAGCTTACTCAGGGTTTGGGACACTGAAGCTTTCTTT.

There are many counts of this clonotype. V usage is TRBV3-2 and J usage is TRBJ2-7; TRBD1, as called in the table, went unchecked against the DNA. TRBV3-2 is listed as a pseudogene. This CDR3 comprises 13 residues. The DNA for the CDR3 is TGTGCCAGCAGCCGGGACATTCCCTACGAGCAGTACTTC. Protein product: CASSRDIPYEQYF.

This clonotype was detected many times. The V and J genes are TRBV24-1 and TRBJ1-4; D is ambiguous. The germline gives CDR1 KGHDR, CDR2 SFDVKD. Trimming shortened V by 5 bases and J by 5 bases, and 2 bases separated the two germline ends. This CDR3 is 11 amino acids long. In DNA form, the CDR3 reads TGTGCCACCAGTGCGAATGAAAAACTGTTTTTT. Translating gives CATSANEKLFF.

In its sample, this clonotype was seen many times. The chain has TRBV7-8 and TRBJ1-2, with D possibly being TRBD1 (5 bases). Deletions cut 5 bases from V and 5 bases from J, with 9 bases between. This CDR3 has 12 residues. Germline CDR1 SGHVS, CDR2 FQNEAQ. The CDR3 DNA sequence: TGTGCCAGCAGCGTAGACAGTTATGGCTACACCTTC. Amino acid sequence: CASSVDSYGYTF.

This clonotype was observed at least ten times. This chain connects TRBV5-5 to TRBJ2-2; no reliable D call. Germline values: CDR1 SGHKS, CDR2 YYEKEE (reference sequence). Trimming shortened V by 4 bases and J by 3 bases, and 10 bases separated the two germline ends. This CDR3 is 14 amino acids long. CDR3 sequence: CASSPARDTGELFF. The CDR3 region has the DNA TGTGCCAGCAGCCCAGCAAGGGACACCGGGGAGCTGTTTTTT. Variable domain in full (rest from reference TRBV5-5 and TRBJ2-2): DAGVTQSPTHLIKTRGQQVTLRCSPISGHKSVSWYQQVLGQGPQFIFQYYEKEERGRGNFPDRFSARQFPNYSSELNVNALLLGDSALYLCASSPARDTGELFFGEGSRLTVL.

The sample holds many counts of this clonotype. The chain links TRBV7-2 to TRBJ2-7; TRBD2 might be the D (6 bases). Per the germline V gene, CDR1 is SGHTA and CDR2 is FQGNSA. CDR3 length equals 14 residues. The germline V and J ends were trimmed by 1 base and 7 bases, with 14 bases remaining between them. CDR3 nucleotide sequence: TGTGCCAGCAGCTTAGTCGCGACTAGAAATGAGCAGTACTTC. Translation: CASSLVATRNEQYF.

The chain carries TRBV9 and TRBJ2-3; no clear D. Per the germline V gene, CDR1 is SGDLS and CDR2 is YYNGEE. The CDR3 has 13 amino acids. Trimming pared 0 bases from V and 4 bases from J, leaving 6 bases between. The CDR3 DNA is TGTGCCAGCAGCGTAGGGACCGCAGATACGCAGTATTTT. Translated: CASSVGTADTQYF.

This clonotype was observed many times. This CDR3 reads CATSDGTPTQETQYF. CDR3 in DNA: TGTGCCACCAGTGATGGGACCCCGACCCAGGAGACCCAGTACTTC. This sequence joins TRBV24-1 and TRBJ2-5, with D perhaps assigned TRBD1 or TRBD2 (5 bases each). The ends were cut back, 3 bases at V and 5 bases at J, with 15 bases in the middle. The length of the CDR3 is 15 residues. Per germline, CDR1 KGHDR and CDR2 SFDVKD.

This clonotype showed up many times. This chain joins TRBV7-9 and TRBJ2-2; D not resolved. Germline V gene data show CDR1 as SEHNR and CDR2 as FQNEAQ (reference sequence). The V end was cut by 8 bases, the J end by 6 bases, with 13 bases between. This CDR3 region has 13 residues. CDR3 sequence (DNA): TGTGCCAGCTATGATCCTCGCCCCGGGGAGCTGTTTTTT. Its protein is CASYDPRPGELFF. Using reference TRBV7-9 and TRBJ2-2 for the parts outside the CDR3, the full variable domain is DTGVSQNPRHKITKRGQNVTFRCDPISEHNRLYWYRQTLGQGPEFLTYFQNEAQLEKSRLLSDRFSAERPKGSFSTLEIQRTEQGDSAMYLCASYDPRPGELFFGEGSRLTVL.

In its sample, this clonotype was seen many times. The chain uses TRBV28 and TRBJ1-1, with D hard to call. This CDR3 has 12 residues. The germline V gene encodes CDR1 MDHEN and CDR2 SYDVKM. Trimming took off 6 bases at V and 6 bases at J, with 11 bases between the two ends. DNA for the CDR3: TGTGCCAGCAGCAAAACTAGGGCTGAAGCTTTCTTT. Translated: CASSKTRAEAFF. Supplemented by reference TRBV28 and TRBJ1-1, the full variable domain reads DVKVTQSSRYLVKRTGEKVFLECVQDMDHENMFWYRQDPGLGLRLIYFSYDVKMKEKGDIPEGYSVSREKKERFSLILESASTNQTSMYLCASSKTRAEAFFGQGTRLTVV.

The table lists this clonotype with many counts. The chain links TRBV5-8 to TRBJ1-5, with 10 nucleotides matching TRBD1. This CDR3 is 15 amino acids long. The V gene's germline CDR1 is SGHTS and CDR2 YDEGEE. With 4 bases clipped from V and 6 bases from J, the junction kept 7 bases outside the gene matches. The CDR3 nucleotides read TGTGCCAGCAGCCAGGGGACAGGGGTCGGTCAGCCCCAGCATTTT. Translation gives CASSQGTGVGQPQHF.

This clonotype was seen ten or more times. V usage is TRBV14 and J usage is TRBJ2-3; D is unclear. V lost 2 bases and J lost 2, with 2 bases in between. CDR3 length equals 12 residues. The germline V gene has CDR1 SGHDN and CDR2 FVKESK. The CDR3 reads CASSQLTDTQYF. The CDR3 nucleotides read TGTGCCAGCAGCCAACTCACAGATACGCAGTATTTT.

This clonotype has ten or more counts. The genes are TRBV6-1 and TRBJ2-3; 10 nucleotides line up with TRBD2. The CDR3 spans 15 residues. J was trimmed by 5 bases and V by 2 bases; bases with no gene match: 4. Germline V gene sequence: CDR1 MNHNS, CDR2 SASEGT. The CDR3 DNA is TGTGCCAGCAGTGAACTAGCGGGAGCGAGAGATACGCAGTATTTT. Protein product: CASSELAGARDTQYF.

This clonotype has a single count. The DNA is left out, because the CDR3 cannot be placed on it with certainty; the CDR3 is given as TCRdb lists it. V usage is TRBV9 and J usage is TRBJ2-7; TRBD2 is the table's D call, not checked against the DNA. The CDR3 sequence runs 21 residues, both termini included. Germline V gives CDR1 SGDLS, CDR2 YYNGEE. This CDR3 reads CASSFYICSADPDSGTYEQYF.

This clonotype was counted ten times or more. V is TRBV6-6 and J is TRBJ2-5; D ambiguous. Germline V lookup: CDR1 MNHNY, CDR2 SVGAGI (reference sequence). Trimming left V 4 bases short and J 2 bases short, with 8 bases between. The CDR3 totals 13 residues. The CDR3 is CASSSNLQETQYF. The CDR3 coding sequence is TGTGCCAGCAGTTCCAACCTACAAGAGACCCAGTACTTC.

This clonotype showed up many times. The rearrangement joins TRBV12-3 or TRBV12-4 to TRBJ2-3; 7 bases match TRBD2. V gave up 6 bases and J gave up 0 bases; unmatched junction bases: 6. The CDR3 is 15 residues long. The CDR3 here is CASSPLAPSTDTQYF. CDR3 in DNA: TGTGCCAGCAGCCCACTAGCGCCAAGCACAGATACGCAGTATTTT.